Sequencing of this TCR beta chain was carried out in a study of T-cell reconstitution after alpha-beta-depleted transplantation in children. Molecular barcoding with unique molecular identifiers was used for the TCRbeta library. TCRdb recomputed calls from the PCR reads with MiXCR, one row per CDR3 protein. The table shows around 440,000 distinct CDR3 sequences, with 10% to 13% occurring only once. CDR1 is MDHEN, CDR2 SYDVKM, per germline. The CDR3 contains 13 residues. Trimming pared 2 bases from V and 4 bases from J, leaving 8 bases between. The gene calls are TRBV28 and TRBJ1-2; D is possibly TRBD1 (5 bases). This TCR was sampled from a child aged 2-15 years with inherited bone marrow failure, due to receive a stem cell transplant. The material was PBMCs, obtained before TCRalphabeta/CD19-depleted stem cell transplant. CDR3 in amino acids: CASSLRGLYGYTF. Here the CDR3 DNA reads TGTGCCAGCAGTTTAAGGGGACTCTATGGCTACACCTTC.